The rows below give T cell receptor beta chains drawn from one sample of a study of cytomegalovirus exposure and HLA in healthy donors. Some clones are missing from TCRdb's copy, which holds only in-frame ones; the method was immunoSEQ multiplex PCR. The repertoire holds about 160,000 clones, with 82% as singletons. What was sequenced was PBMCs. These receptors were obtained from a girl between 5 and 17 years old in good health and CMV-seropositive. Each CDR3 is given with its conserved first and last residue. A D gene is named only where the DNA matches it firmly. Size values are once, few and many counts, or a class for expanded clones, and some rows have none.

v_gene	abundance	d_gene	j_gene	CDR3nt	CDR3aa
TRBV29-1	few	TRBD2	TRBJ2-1	TGCAGCGTTCAAATATCGGGGGGGACCTACAATGAGCAGTTCTTC	CSVQISGGTYNEQFF
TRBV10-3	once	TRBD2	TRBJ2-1	TGTGCCATCAGCGCCGGGACTAGCGGTGTCTACAATGAGCAGTTCTTC	CAISAGTSGVYNEQFF
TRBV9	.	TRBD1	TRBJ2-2	TGTGCCAGCAGACCGACAGGGGCCGGGGAGCTGTTTTTT	CASRPTGAGELFF
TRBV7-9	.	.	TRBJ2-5	TGTGCCAGCAGCTTAGGGGTACAGCAAGAGACCCAGTACTTC	CASSLGVQQETQYF
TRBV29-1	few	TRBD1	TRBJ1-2	TGCAGCGTTGAGACAGGGACCTATGGCTACACCTTC	CSVETGTYGYTF
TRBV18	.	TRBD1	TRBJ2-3	TGTGCCAGCTCACCTCCGTCCCTCCCGGGACAGGGGCGGGATACGCAGTATTTT	CASSPPSLPGQGRDTQYF
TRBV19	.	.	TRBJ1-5	TGTGCCAGTAGCCCGTTGACAAATCAGCCCCAGCATTTT	CASSPLTNQPQHF
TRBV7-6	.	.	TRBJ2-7	TGTGCCAGCAGCCATAGGGGGGGAGCAAGACCGTACGAGCAGTACTTC	CASSHRGGARPYEQYF
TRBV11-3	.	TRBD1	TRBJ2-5	TGTGCCAGCAGCCCCTCCCGGGGGACAGGGTATGGGACCCAGTACTTC	CASSPSRGTGYGTQYF
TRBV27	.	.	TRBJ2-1	TGTGCCAGCAAATATAACAGGTTATACAATGAGCAGTTCTTC	CASKYNRLYNEQFF
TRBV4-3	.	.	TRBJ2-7	TGCGCCAGCAGCCTTGGACTATACGAGCAGTACTTC	CASSLGLYEQYF
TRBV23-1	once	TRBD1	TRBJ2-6	TGCGCCAGCAGTCGGCCGGGACAGGGAGGTTATGGGGCCAACGTCCTGACTTTC	CASSRPGQGGYGANVLTF
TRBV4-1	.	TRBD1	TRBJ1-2	TGCGCCACCGGGACAGCGCTGAACTATGGCTACACCTTC	CATGTALNYGYTF
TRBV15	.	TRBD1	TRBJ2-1	TGTGCCACCAGCAGAACCGGGACAGGAGCCTACAATGAGCAGTTCTTC	CATSRTGTGAYNEQFF
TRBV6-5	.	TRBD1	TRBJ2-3	TGTGCCAGCAGTTACTCGAGGGACAGGGGTGATACGCAGTATTTT	CASSYSRDRGDTQYF
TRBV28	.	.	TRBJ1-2	TGTGCCAGCAGTTTTGGGGGGGGGTGGAACTATGGCTACACCTTC	CASSFGGGWNYGYTF
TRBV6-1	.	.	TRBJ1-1	TGTGCCAGCAGTGAAACCCTCCTTGCCGGGAACACTGAAGCTTTCTTT	CASSETLLAGNTEAFF
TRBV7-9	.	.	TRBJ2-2	TGTGCCAGCAGCGCGGGACAGAAGGTGACCGGGGAGCTGTTTTTT	CASSAGQKVTGELFF
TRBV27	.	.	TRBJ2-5	TGTGCCAGCAGCCACCCTCCCCCAGGGCCCCTAGAGACCCAGTACTTC	CASSHPPPGPLETQYF
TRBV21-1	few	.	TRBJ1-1	TGTGCCAGCAGCGAGGTGGTTCCGAACACTGAAGCTTTCTTT	CASSEVVPNTEAFF
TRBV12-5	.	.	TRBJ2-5	TGTGCTAGTGGTTTCTTCGACGGGTCTACGGAGACCCAGTACTTC	CASGFFDGSTETQYF
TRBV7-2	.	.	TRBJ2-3	TGTGCCAGCAGCTTAGCAGAGGTCACTGGCACAGATACGCAGTATTTT	CASSLAEVTGTDTQYF